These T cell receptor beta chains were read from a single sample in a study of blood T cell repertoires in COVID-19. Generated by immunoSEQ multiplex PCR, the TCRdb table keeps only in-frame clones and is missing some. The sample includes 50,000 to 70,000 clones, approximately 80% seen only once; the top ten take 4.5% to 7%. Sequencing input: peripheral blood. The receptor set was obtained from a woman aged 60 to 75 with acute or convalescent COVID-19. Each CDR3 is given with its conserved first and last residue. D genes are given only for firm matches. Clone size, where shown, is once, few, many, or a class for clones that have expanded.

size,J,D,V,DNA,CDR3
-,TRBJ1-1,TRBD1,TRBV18,TGTGCCAGCTCACCCCAAAGGACAGGCTCCGGCACTGAAGCTTTCTTT,CASSPQRTGSGTEAFF
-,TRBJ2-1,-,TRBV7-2,TGTGCCAGCGCTATTCGACTGGGTTCCTACAATGAGCAGTTCTTC,CASAIRLGSYNEQFF
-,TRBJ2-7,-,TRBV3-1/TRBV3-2,TGTGCCAGCAGCCAACCCCAAAGGAGTCGGGAGCAGTACTTC,CASSQPQRSREQYF
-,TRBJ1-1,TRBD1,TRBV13,TGTGCCAGCAGCTACAGGGGTAACACTGAAGCTTTCTTT,CASSYRGNTEAFF
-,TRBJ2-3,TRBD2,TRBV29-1,TGCAGCGTTGAAGGGACTAGCGGAAGGGTGACAGATACGCAGTATTTT,CSVEGTSGRVTDTQYF
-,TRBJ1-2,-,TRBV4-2,TGTGCCAGCAGCCAACCTACGGGGAACTATGGCTACACCTTC,CASSQPTGNYGYTF
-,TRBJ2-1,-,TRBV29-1,TGCAGCGTTGACGCGGGGCAACCTCAGTTCTTC,CSVDAGQPQFF
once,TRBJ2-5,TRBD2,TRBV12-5,TGTGCTAGTGGTTTGGTGCTAGCGGGGCGGGAGACCCAGTACTTC,CASGLVLAGRETQYF
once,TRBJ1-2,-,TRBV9,TGTGCCAGCAGCGTAGAGGATCAGGGGTTCTATGGCTACACCTTC,CASSVEDQGFYGYTF
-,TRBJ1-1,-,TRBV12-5,TGTGCTAGTGGTGGACAGAGGGTGACTGAAGCTTTCTTT,CASGGQRVTEAFF
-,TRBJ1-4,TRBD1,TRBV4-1,TGCGCCAGCAGCCAGTTGATACAGGGGCGCGGCGGTGAAAAACTGTTTTTT,CASSQLIQGRGGEKLFF
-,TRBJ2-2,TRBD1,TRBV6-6,TGTGCCAGCAGTCGGGACAGGGGGCTAGGCGGGGCCGGGGAGCTGTTTTTT,CASSRDRGLGGAGELFF
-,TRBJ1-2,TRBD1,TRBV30,TGTGCCTGGAGTGGGGACAGGGGAGAGGCTGGCTACACCTTC,CAWSGDRGEAGYTF
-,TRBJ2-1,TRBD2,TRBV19,TGTGCCAGTAGTGGAGGGACTACCTACAATGAGCAGTTCTTC,CASSGGTTYNEQFF
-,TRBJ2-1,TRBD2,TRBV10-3,TGTGCCATCCCGGGGGGAACGAATGAGCAGTTCTTC,CAIPGGTNEQFF
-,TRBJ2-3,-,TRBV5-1,TGCGCCAGCAGCTTGGACCCGGAGGGTGGCACAGATACGCAGTATTTT,CASSLDPEGGTDTQYF
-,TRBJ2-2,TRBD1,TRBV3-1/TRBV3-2,TGTGCCAGCAGTCCCGGGACAGGGTCCACCGGGGAGCTGTTTTTT,CASSPGTGSTGELFF
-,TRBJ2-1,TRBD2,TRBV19,TGTGCCAGTAGTACCGGGACTAGCGGCTACAATGAGCAGTTCTTC,CASSTGTSGYNEQFF
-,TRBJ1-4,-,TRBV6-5,TGTGCCAGCAGCGGGACATATGTTGAAAAACTGTTTTTT,CASSGTYVEKLFF
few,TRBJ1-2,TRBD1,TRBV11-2,TGTGCCAGCAGCTTAGACCCGGGACAGGCCTATGGCTACACCTTC,CASSLDPGQAYGYTF
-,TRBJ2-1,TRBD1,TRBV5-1,TGCGCCAGCAGCTCCGGGACAGGGACTTTAGGGGAGCAGTTCTTC,CASSSGTGTLGEQFF
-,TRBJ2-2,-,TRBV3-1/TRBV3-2,TGTGCCAGCAGCCAAGATGGTCGAGGCGGGGAGCTGTTTTTT,CASSQDGRGGELFF
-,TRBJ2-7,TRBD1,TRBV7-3,TGTGCCAGCAGCCCCGACAGGGTTCGGGGCGAGCAGTACTTC,CASSPDRVRGEQYF
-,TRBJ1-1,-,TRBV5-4,TGTGCCAGCAGCTTGATGAGGGAGAACACTGAAGCTTTCTTT,CASSLMRENTEAFF
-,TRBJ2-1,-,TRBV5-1,TGCGCCAGCAGCTTTACTTACTACAATGAGCAGTTCTTC,CASSFTYYNEQFF
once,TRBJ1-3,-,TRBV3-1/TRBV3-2,TGTGCCAGCAGCCAAGAGGGTAGGGGGATTTCTGGAAACACCATATATTTT,CASSQEGRGISGNTIYF
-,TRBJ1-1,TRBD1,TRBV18,TGTGCCAGCTCACCACTCGGGACAGGGGCGCGGTACACTGAAGCTTTCTTT,CASSPLGTGARYTEAFF
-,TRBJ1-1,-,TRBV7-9,TGTGCCAGCAGCTTCTCTATGAACACTGAAGCTTTCTTT,CASSFSMNTEAFF
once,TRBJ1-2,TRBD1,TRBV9,TGTGCCAGCAGCGTAGCTGAGATAGGGGGCCTGGGATATGGCTACACCTTC,CASSVAEIGGLGYGYTF
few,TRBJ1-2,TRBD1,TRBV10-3,TGTGCCATCAGTGAGCAGGGGGACTATGGCTACACCTTC,CAISEQGDYGYTF
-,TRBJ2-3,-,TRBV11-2,TGTGCCAGCAGCTTAACCGGGGGGCCTCCAAATACGCAGTATTTT,CASSLTGGPPNTQYF